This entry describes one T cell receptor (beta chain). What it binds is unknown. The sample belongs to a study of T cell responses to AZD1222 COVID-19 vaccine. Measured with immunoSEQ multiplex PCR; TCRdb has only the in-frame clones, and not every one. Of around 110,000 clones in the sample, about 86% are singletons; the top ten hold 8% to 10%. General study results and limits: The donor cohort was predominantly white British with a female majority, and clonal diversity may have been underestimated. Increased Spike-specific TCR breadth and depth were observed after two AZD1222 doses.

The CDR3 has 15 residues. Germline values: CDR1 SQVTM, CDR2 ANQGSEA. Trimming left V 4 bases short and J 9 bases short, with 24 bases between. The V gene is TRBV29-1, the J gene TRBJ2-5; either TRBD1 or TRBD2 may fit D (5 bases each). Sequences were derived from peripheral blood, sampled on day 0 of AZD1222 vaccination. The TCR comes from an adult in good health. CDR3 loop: CSVGGTRTALNAQYF. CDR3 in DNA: TGCAGCGTTGGAGGGACGCGGACTGCTCTAAACGCCCAGTACTTC.